This T cell receptor beta chain was observed in a study of blood T cell repertoires in COVID-19. Germline CDR1 is SGHRS and CDR2 is YFSETQ. The junction had 12 bases not matched to a gene; V was cut back by 1 base and J by 0 bases. This CDR3 is 19 amino acids long. Assay used: immunoSEQ multiplex PCR; TCRdb lists only in-frame clones, some missing. The sample includes over 400,000 clones, roughly 88% seen only once; the top ten take approximately 3%. The sequence was obtained from a human donor in a cohort sampled during active COVID-19. The chain joins TRBV5-1 to TRBJ1-1; 10 nucleotides agree with TRBD1. The material sequenced was peripheral blood. CDR3 sequence reads: CASSLSWDRGLAVNTEAFF. The CDR3 DNA reads as TGCGCCAGCAGCTTGTCGTGGGACAGGGGTTTGGCGGTGAACACTGAAGCTTTCTTT.